The 17 T cell receptor beta chains reported below all come from one sample, sequenced in a study of T-cell reconstitution after alpha-beta-depleted transplantation in children. The TCRbeta library incorporated unique molecular identifiers. Each CDR3 protein is one row after TCRdb ran MiXCR on the PCR reads. The data hold around 190,000 distinct CDR3 sequences, with roughly 6.6% observed a single time. The specimen was PBMCs, collected before TCRalphabeta/CD19-depleted stem cell transplant. The receptors were gathered from a boy aged 2 to 10 with acute lymphoblastic leukemia, due to receive a stem cell transplant.

This clonotype was observed many times. The V and J genes are TRBV5-5 and TRBJ2-6; D might be TRBD1 or TRBD2, each matching 6 bases. Germline V gene lookup returns CDR1 SGHKS and CDR2 YYEKEE (reference sequence). Trimming cost V 1 base and J 1 base, with 15 bases left between them. CDR3 size: 18 residues. The CDR3 spells CASSLFGGAGSGANVLTF. In DNA form, the CDR3 reads TGTGCCAGCAGCTTGTTCGGGGGCGCCGGGTCTGGGGCCAACGTCCTGACTTTC.

Notes on this clonotype: Just one base apart from a much larger clone, this may be a read error. J is TRBJ1-2 and V is TRBV11-2; D is undetermined. This CDR3 has 13 amino acids. Trimming pared 2 bases from V and 7 bases from J, leaving 11 bases between. Germline CDR1 is SGHAT and CDR2 is FQNNGV. CDR3 bases: TGTGCCAGCAGCTTATTTCCAGACTTTGGCTACACCTTC. Residues: CASSLFPDFGYTF.

This clonotype occurred many times. The rearrangement links TRBV15 to TRBJ1-2; tentatively, D is TRBD1 (5 bases). V lost 5 bases to trimming and J lost 5 bases, with 12 bases between them. The CDR3 consists of 13 residues. The germline CDR1 and CDR2 sequences are LNHNV and YYDKDF (reference sequence). The CDR3: CATSQGWGYGYTF. The CDR3 bases are TGTGCCACCAGCCAAGGATGGGGGTATGGCTACACCTTC.

This clonotype was counted a few times. The chain recombines TRBV7-9 with TRBJ1-6, with a tentative D call TRBD1 (5 bases). Germline CDR1 SEHNR, CDR2 FQNEAQ (reference sequence). Trimming stripped 6 bases from V and 10 bases from J, with 22 bases between. This CDR3 region has 16 residues. The CDR3 here is CASSHVQGGSLSPLHF. The CDR3 DNA sequence: TGTGCCAGCAGTCATGTCCAGGGTGGGTCGCTGTCACCCCTCCACTTT. Filled out from reference TRBV7-9 and TRBJ1-6, the complete variable domain reads DTGVSQNPRHKITKRGQNVTFRCDPISEHNRLYWYRQTLGQGPEFLTYFQNEAQLEKSRLLSDRFSAERPKGSFSTLEIQRTEQGDSAMYLCASSHVQGGSLSPLHFGNGTRLTVT.

The V call is TRBV6-1, the J call TRBJ1-6, with 10 bases aligning to TRBD1. This CDR3 comprises 14 residues. The J segment lost 7 bases and the V segment lost 7 bases, leaving 4 bases of the junction unmatched. Germline V CDR1 and CDR2: MNHNS, SASEGT. CDR3 DNA: TGTGCCAGCACCACGGGACAGGGGAATTCACCCCTCCACTTT. Encoded protein: CASTTGQGNSPLHF.

V is TRBV20-1 and J is TRBJ2-2; 7 bases fit TRBD2. Per germline, CDR1 DFQATT and CDR2 SNEGSKA (reference sequence). The CDR3 is 16 amino acids. Losses at the gene ends were 6 bases for V and 2 bases for J; bases not matched to a gene: 12. The CDR3 spells CSALVFGTNNTGELFF. The CDR3 DNA follows: TGCAGTGCCCTCGTCTTCGGGACTAACAACACCGGGGAGCTGTTTTTT.

This clonotype was seen many times. This chain uses TRBV5-5 with TRBJ1-5, with 7 bases matching TRBD1. The CDR3 length is 15 residues. CDR1 is SGHKS and CDR2 is YYEKEE in the germline V gene (reference sequence). V was pared by 4 bases and J by 3 bases, with 7 bases of the junction left unmatched. For the CDR3, the DNA is TGTGCCAGCAGCGTTACGACAGGGATCAATCAGCCCCAGCATTTT. Its translation is CASSVTTGINQPQHF. The full variable domain, completed using reference TRBV5-5 and TRBJ1-5, is DAGVTQSPTHLIKTRGQQVTLRCSPISGHKSVSWYQQVLGQGPQFIFQYYEKEERGRGNFPDRFSARQFPNYSSELNVNALLLGDSALYLCASSVTTGINQPQHFGDGTRLSIL.

This clonotype was recorded a few times. The chain is built from TRBV19 and TRBJ1-1; unclear D gene. V dropped 8 bases and J dropped 1 base, with 8 bases sitting between them. The germline V gene has CDR1 LNHDA and CDR2 SQIVND (reference sequence). CDR3 length equals 12 residues. The CDR3 reads CASAFGNTEAFF. The CDR3 region has the DNA TGTGCCAGTGCTTTTGGGAACACTGAAGCTTTCTTT.

This clonotype was seen at least ten times. In DNA form, the CDR3 reads TGTGCCAGCAGTCGACGGGACAACTACGAGCAGTACTTC. It encodes CASSRRDNYEQYF. The rearrangement links TRBV6-2 or TRBV6-3 to TRBJ2-7; maybe TRBD1 (6 bases). CDR1 and CDR2 (germline): MNHEY, SVGEGT. This CDR3 spans 13 amino acids. V lost 5 bases to trimming and J lost 3 bases, with 11 bases between them.

This clonotype was seen ten or more times. The rearrangement joins TRBV7-6 to TRBJ2-2; D remains unclear. Germline lookup yields CDR1 SGHVS and CDR2 FNYEAQ. The CDR3 runs to 14 residues. V lost 2 bases, J lost 2 bases, and 6 bases lay in between. DNA of the CDR3: TGTGCCAGCAGCTTACAGGCTAACACCGGGGAGCTGTTTTTT. The encoded protein is CASSLQANTGELFF.

The genes are TRBV4-3 and TRBJ1-4; D perhaps matches TRBD1 (5 bases). CDR3 size: 15 residues. Germline V gene sequence: CDR1 LGHNA, CDR2 YSLEER. The V end was cut by 3 bases, the J end by 8 bases, with 16 bases between. The CDR3 loop is CASSHMGGEEEKLFF. The CDR3 DNA is TGCGCCAGCAGCCACATGGGGGGGGAGGAAGAAAAACTGTTTTTT.

This clonotype appeared many times. The chain joins TRBV20-1 to TRBJ2-7; D might be TRBD1 (6 bases). The CDR3 has 13 residues. The ends were cut back, 1 base at V and 2 bases at J, with 9 bases in the middle. From germline, CDR1 is DFQATT and CDR2 SNEGSKA (reference sequence). Here the CDR3 reads CSARGTAAYEQYF. DNA for the CDR3: TGCAGTGCTAGAGGGACAGCCGCCTACGAGCAGTACTTC.

Ten or more counts support this clonotype. The chain couples TRBV6-5 to TRBJ2-7, with 7 bases identical to TRBD2. This CDR3 is 16 amino acids long. Germline V gives CDR1 MNHEY, CDR2 SVGAGI. V lost 6 bases, J lost 3 bases, and 14 bases stayed unmatched. The CDR3 loop reads CASSRAGLSSGYEQYF. The CDR3 nucleotides read TGTGCCAGCAGCCGAGCGGGACTCTCATCAGGCTACGAGCAGTACTTC.

This clonotype has ten or more counts. The V gene is TRBV20-1, the J gene TRBJ2-3; 12 bases are a match to TRBD2. Germline-derived CDR1 and CDR2 are DFQATT and SNEGSKA (reference sequence). J gave up 4 bases and V 3 bases, and 5 bases lay outside the gene matches. There are 15 residues in the CDR3. CDR3 loop: CSASPSGRASDTQYF. In nucleotides, the CDR3 is TGCAGTGCTAGCCCTAGCGGGAGGGCCTCAGATACGCAGTATTTT.

This clonotype occurred many times. V usage is TRBV5-1 and J usage is TRBJ2-7; 7 bases are shared with TRBD1. Trimming took 4 bases from V and 2 from J; bases not matched to a gene: 9. The CDR3 has 15 amino acids. Germline V gives CDR1 SGHRS, CDR2 YFSETQ. The CDR3 here is CASSHLVQGAYEQYF. CDR3 coding DNA: TGCGCCAGCAGCCATCTGGTTCAGGGGGCCTACGAGCAGTACTTC. Based on the CDR3 plus reference TRBV5-1 and TRBJ2-7, the full variable domain is KAGVTQTPRYLIKTRGQQVTLSCSPISGHRSVSWYQQTPGQGLQFLFEYFSETQRNKGNFPGRFSGRQFSNSRSEMNVSTLELGDSALYLCASSHLVQGAYEQYFGPGTRLTVT.

This clonotype was counted at least ten times. This chain joins TRBV2 and TRBJ2-1; no firm D call. V was clipped by 3 bases and J by 8 bases, with 17 bases between them. CDR1 is SNHLY and CDR2 is FYNNEI in the germline V gene. This CDR3 comprises 15 residues. The CDR3 spells CASSDGLGTFYEQFF. The CDR3 DNA reads TGTGCCAGCAGTGACGGGCTAGGAACTTTCTATGAGCAGTTCTTC.

This clonotype has at least ten counts. The chain couples TRBV27 to TRBJ2-7; maybe TRBD2 (5 bases). The CDR3 spans 15 residues. The germline CDR1 and CDR2 sequences are MNHEY and SMNVEV (reference sequence). Between the trimmed V and J ends, which lost 3 bases and 0 bases, there was a span of 12 bases. CDR3 in amino acids: CASSFAGESSYEQYF. Written as DNA, the CDR3 is TGTGCCAGCAGTTTTGCCGGGGAAAGCTCCTACGAGCAGTACTTC.